These 21 T cell receptor beta chains share one sample of origin, sequenced in a study of cytomegalovirus exposure and HLA in healthy donors. PCR was performed using 60 Vbeta and 13 Jbeta primers. Assay used: immunoSEQ multiplex PCR; TCRdb lists only in-frame clones, some missing. The table records over 40,000 clones, about nine tenths of them present only once. Material for sequencing was PBMCs. The receptor source for this set is a middle-aged woman in good health and CMV-seropositive.

This chain's CDR3 is CASLIPGGETQYF. DNA of the CDR3: TGTGCCAGCTTAATCCCAGGAGGGGAGACCCAGTACTTC. The J gene is TRBJ2-5, the V gene TRBV6-5; TRBD2 might be the D (6 bases). The CDR3 has 13 amino acids. Between the trimmed V and J ends, which lost 8 bases and 5 bases, there was a span of 15 bases. Germline loops: CDR1 MNHEY, CDR2 SVGAGI.

The chain is built from TRBV28 and TRBJ2-7; weak D call: TRBD1 (6 bases). V lost 4 bases, J lost 3 bases, and 7 bases lay in between. Germline values: CDR1 MDHEN, CDR2 SYDVKM. The CDR3 loop spans 12 amino acids. The DNA for the CDR3 is TGTGCCAGCAGTTACAGGGACTACGAGCAGTACTTC. This codes for CASSYRDYEQYF.

In the case of this clone: The junction and the germline gene differ at one end; a read error may be behind it. The chain links TRBV28 to TRBJ2-1, with D perhaps TRBD1 (6 bases). This CDR3 is built from 13 residues. The germline CDR1 and CDR2 sequences are MDHEN and SYDVKM. The CDR3 loop is CASSLGQPNQQFF. CDR3 DNA: TGTGCCAGCAGCCTAGGACAGCCCAATCAGCAGTTCTTC.

This rearrangement joins TRBV25-1 to TRBJ2-2, with D hard to call. Germline CDR1 and CDR2: MGHDK and SYGVNS. V was clipped by 4 bases and J by 6 bases, with 9 bases between them. This CDR3 has 13 amino acids. This CDR3 reads CASSGADSGELFF. In DNA form, the CDR3 reads TGTGCCAGCAGTGGAGCCGATTCCGGGGAGCTGTTTTTT.

CDR3 bases: TGCGCCAGCAGCCAGGCGCACCGGGGACTAGCGGGAAGCACAGATACGCAGTATTTT. Translation gives CASSQAHRGLAGSTDTQYF. This sequence joins TRBV4-1 and TRBJ2-3; TRBD2 matches 13 bases. V was clipped by 3 bases and J by 0 bases; unmatched bases: 9. In germline, CDR1 is MGHRA, CDR2 YSYEKL. CDR3 length equals 19 residues.

The gene calls are TRBV5-1 and TRBJ2-2, with TRBD1 matching over 10 bases. Germline loops: CDR1 SGHRS, CDR2 YFSETQ. J lost 5 bases, V lost 3 bases, and 13 bases had no gene match. The CDR3 covers 18 residues. DNA for the CDR3: TGCGCCAGCAGCTCCATCAAGACAGGGGGCTGGGGAACCGGGGAGCTGTTTTTT. Amino acid sequence: CASSSIKTGGWGTGELFF.

For this clone: The junction does not match germline at one end; this may be a read error. The rearrangement joins TRBV7-7 to TRBJ2-7, with 12 bases aligning to TRBD1. Germline V gene sequence: CDR1 SSHAT, CDR2 FNYEAQ (reference sequence). This CDR3 is 13 amino acids long. CDR3 sequence: CASSRDRGREQYF. Written as DNA, the CDR3 is TGTGCTAGCAGTCGGGACAGGGGGCGAGAGCAGTACTTC.

This sequence joins TRBV19 and TRBJ1-5, with D perhaps TRBD1 (5 bases). The CDR3 consists of 15 residues. Trimming took 5 bases from V and 4 from J, leaving 15 bases between them. Per the germline V gene, CDR1 is LNHDA and CDR2 is SQIVND (reference sequence). The CDR3 reads CASSRDGTRNQPQHF. The DNA for the CDR3 is TGTGCCAGTAGTCGGGACGGGACTAGAAATCAGCCCCAGCATTTT.

This clone was detected a few times. This chain connects TRBV27 to TRBJ2-1; 12 bases fit TRBD2. The V and J ends lost 7 bases and 5 bases, in that order; junction bases with no gene match: 6. Germline-derived CDR1 and CDR2 are MNHEY and SMNVEV (reference sequence). This CDR3 has 15 amino acids. In DNA, the CDR3 is TGTGCCAGCACAACCGGACTAGCGGGAAACAATGAGCAGTTCTTC. Its protein is CASTTGLAGNNEQFF.

The chain recombines TRBV5-4 with TRBJ2-5, with 9 bases aligning to TRBD2. The CDR3 runs to 16 residues. CDR1 and CDR2 from the germline V gene are SGHNT and YYREEE (reference sequence). V lost 4 bases, J lost 4 bases, and 11 bases stayed unmatched. CDR3 amino acids: CASSQTGTSIAETQYF. CDR3 DNA sequence: TGTGCCAGCAGCCAAACCGGGACTAGCATCGCAGAGACCCAGTACTTC.

A few counts support this clone. J is TRBJ2-1 and V is TRBV2, with D possibly being TRBD2 (5 bases). This CDR3 region has 18 residues. The germline V gene has CDR1 SNHLY and CDR2 FYNNEI. Trimming took 1 base from V and 0 from J, leaving 16 bases between them. The CDR3 region is CASSEGLIWASSYNEQFF. Here the CDR3 DNA reads TGTGCCAGCAGTGAAGGACTAATCTGGGCCAGCTCCTACAATGAGCAGTTCTTC. The full variable domain, its missing parts supplied by reference TRBV2 and TRBJ2-1, is EPEVTQTPSHQVTQMGQEVILRCVPISNHLYFYWYRQILGQKVEFLVSFYNNEISEKSEIFDDQFSVERPDGSNFTLKIRSTKLEDSAMYFCASSEGLIWASSYNEQFFGPGTRLTVL.

V is TRBV5-4 and J is TRBJ1-5, with a possible D match to TRBD1 (5 bases). The CDR3 extends over 13 amino acids. The germline gives CDR1 SGHNT, CDR2 YYREEE (reference sequence). Trimming removed 2 bases from V and 7 bases from J, with 10 bases in between. The CDR3 bases are TGTGCCAGCAGCTTAGGGCAGGGACAGCCCCAGCATTTT. Its translation is CASSLGQGQPQHF.

The rearrangement uses TRBV6-6 and TRBJ2-3, with 12 bases fitting TRBD2. Germline V gene sequence: CDR1 MNHNY, CDR2 SVGAGI (reference sequence). The CDR3 is made up of 15 amino acids. V shed 5 bases, J shed 3 bases, and the junction held 3 bases outside the gene matches. The CDR3 loop is CASSLAGGLTDTQYF. The CDR3 nucleotides are TGTGCCAGCAGTCTAGCGGGGGGGCTGACAGATACGCAGTATTTT.

The chain couples TRBV5-1 to TRBJ2-1; D is possibly TRBD2 (5 bases). Trimming removed 0 bases from V and 1 base from J, with 11 bases in between. CDR1 is SGHRS, CDR2 YFSETQ, per germline. The CDR3 has 16 residues. Here the CDR3 reads CASSLAGSTSYNEQFF. The DNA of the CDR3 is TGCGCCAGCAGCTTGGCGGGATCGACTTCCTACAATGAGCAGTTCTTC.

The chain recombines TRBV28 with TRBJ2-5, with D perhaps TRBD1 (6 bases). Trimming removed 5 bases at V and 5 bases at J, with 12 bases between. This CDR3 has 13 amino acids. CDR1 is MDHEN, CDR2 SYDVKM, per germline. This CDR3 is CASSPAGVETQYF. CDR3 nucleotides: TGTGCCAGCAGTCCCGCAGGGGTGGAGACCCAGTACTTC.

This chain uses TRBV5-1 with TRBJ1-6; 9 bases agree with TRBD1. The CDR3 consists of 15 residues. Trimming cost V 4 bases and J 4 bases; bases outside gene matches: 3. Germline V gene sequence: CDR1 SGHRS, CDR2 YFSETQ. CDR3 region: CASSIGQGYNSPLHF. The CDR3 coding sequence is TGCGCCAGCAGCATAGGACAGGGGTATAATTCACCCCTCCACTTT.

V gene TRBV19 combines with J gene TRBJ1-2; 9 nucleotides line up with TRBD1. The V segment lost 4 bases and the J segment 6 bases; nucleotides outside the gene matches: 9. Looked up from germline, CDR1 is LNHDA and CDR2 is SQIVND (reference sequence). This CDR3 is built from 15 residues. CDR3 nucleotide sequence: TGTGCCAGTAGTAAGGACAGGGGAAACTATGATGGCTACACCTTC. It codes for CASSKDRGNYDGYTF.

V gene TRBV6-4 combines with J gene TRBJ2-1, with D perhaps TRBD2 (5 bases). Germline-derived CDR1 and CDR2 are MRHNA and SNTAGT. CDR3 size: 15 residues. V lost 2 bases to trimming and J lost 1 base, with 9 bases between them. The CDR3 bases are TGTGCCAGCAGTGACGAGGGCGCGTCCTACAATGAGCAGTTCTTC. Protein sequence: CASSDEGASYNEQFF.

This chain connects TRBV27 to TRBJ1-4, with D possibly being TRBD1 (5 bases). V lost 1 base, J lost 7 bases, and 13 bases lay in between. Germline loops: CDR1 MNHEY, CDR2 SMNVEV (reference sequence). The CDR3 has 15 amino acids. This CDR3 reads CASSLYPIQGEKLFF. For the CDR3, the DNA is TGTGCCAGCAGTTTATATCCCATCCAGGGTGAAAAACTGTTTTTT.

The V gene is TRBV9, the J gene TRBJ1-4; TRBD1 matches 7 bases. Germline CDR1 is SGDLS and CDR2 is YYNGEE. CDR3 length: 14 amino acids. V dropped 3 bases and J dropped 10; count of bases not matched to a gene: 9. The CDR3 nucleotides read TGTGCCAGCAGCGATGAGGGGGCTGGGGGAAAACTGTTTTTT. Translation gives CASSDEGAGGKLFF.

This sequence joins TRBV5-1 and TRBJ2-3; tentative D call: TRBD2 (5 bases). Germline V gives CDR1 SGHRS, CDR2 YFSETQ. V dropped 0 bases and J dropped 3 bases, with 11 bases sitting between them. The CDR3 covers 15 residues. The CDR3 DNA sequence: TGCGCCAGCAGCTTGGGCCCCACGGGAACAGATACGCAGTATTTT. Protein: CASSLGPTGTDTQYF.